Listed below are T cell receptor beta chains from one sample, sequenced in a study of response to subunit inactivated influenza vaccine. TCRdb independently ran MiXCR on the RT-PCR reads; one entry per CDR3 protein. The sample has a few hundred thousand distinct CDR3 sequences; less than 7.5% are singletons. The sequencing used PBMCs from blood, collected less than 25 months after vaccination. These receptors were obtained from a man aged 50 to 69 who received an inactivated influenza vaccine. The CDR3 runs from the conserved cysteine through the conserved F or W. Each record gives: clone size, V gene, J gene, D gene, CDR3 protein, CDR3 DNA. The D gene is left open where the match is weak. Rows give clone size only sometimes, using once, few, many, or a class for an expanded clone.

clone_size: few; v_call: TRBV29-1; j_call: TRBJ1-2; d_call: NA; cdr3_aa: CSGLGGANYGYTF; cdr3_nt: TGCAGCGGGTTGGGGGGGGCTAACTATGGCTACACCTTC
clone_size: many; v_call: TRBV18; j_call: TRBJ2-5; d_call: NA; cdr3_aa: CASSPLPSIETQYF; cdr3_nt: TGTGCCAGCTCACCACTTCCAAGCATCGAGACCCAGTACTTC
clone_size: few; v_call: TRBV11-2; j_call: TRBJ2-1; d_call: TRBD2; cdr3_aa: CASSLGRGRTSGTNEQFF; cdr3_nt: TGTGCCAGCAGCTTAGGGAGGGGGCGGACTAGCGGGACGAATGAGCAGTTCTTC
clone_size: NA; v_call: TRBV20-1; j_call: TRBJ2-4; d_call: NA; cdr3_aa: CSASRGNAKNIQYF; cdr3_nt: TGCAGTGCTAGTCGGGGGAACGCCAAAAACATTCAGTACTTC
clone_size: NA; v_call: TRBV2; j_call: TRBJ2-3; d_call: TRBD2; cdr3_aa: CASSEALERGHF; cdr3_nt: TGTGCCAGCAGTGAAGCCTTGGAGCGGGGACATTTT
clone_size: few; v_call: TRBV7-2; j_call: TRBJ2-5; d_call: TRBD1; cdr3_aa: CASSSRDRAGGTQYF; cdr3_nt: TGTGCCAGCAGCTCCCGGGACAGGGCTGGGGGGACCCAGTACTTC
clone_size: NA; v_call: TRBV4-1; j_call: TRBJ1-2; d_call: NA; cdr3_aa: CASSQVVQVRYTF; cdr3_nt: TGCGCCAGCAGCCAAGTTGTTCAGGTGCGCTACACCTTC
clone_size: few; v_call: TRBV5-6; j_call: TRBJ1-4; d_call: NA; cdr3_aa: CASSFGYRGITNEKLFF; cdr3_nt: TGTGCCAGCAGCTTTGGTTATAGGGGGATAACTAATGAAAAACTGTTTTTT
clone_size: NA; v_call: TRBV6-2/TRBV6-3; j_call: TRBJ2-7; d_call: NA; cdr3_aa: CASSYRFGTEGVVYEQYF; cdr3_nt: TGTGCCAGCAGTTACCGGTTTGGTACTGAGGGAGTCGTATACGAGCAGTACTTC
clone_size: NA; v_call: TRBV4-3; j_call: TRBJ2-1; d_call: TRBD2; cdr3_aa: CASSQEREEDYNEQFF; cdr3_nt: TGCGCCAGCAGCCAAGAACGGGAGGAGGACTACAATGAGCAGTTCTTC
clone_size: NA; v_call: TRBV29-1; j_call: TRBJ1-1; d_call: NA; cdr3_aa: CSVADGLNTEAFF; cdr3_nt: TGCAGCGTTGCGGACGGATTGAACACTGAAGCTTTCTTT